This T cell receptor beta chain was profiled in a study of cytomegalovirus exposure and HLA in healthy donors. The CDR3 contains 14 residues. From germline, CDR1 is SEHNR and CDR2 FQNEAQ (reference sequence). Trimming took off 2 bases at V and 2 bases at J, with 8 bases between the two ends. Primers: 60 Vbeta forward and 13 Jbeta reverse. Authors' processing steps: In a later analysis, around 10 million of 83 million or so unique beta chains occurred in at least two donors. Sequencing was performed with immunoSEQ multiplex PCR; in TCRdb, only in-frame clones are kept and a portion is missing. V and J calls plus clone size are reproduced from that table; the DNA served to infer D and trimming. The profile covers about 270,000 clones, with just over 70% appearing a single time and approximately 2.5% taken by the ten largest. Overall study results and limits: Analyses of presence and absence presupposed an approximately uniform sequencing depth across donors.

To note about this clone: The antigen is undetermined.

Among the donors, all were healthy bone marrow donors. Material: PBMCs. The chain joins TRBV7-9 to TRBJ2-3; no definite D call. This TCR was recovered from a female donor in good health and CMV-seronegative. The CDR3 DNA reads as TGTGCCAGCAGCTTAAGCGCGGTCACAGATACGCAGTATTTT. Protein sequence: CASSLSAVTDTQYF.